Listed below are T cell receptor beta chains from one sample, sequenced in a study of immune heterogeneity within non-small cell lung tumors. TCRdb reanalysed the multiplex PCR reads using MiXCR and keeps one entry per CDR3 protein. The data hold about 3,100 distinct CDR3 sequences, with under 20% observed a single time. Sequenced: lung tumor tissue. These receptors all come from a man aged 50 to 60 with non-small cell lung cancer. Both conserved end residues are part of each CDR3. Each record gives: clone size, J gene, V gene, D gene, CDR3 length, CDR3 protein, CDR3 DNA. A D gene is named only where the DNA matches it firmly. Not every row has a clone size; where given, it reads once, few, many or a size class.

>medium-sized|TRBJ2-7|TRBV4-2|.|16
CASSQDRAGSSYEQYF
TGTGCCAGCAGCCAAGATCGGGCAGGGAGCTCCTACGAGCAGTACTTC
>medium-sized|TRBJ1-6|TRBV5-1|.|15
CASSPTGSADSPLHF
TGCGCCAGCAGCCCCACAGGGAGTGCGGATTCACCCCTCCACTTT
>medium-sized|TRBJ1-1|TRBV12-3/TRBV12-4|.|13
CASRGILNTEAFF
TGTGCCAGCAGGGGGATTTTGAACACTGAAGCTTTCTTT
>medium-sized|TRBJ1-6|TRBV3-1|.|15
CASSHLGGENSPLHF
TGTGCCAGCAGCCATCTGGGGGGGGAAAATTCACCCCTCCACTTT
>medium-sized|TRBJ2-7|TRBV2|TRBD2|14
CASNLAGGLYEQYF
TGTGCCAGCAACCTAGCGGGAGGGCTCTACGAGCAGTACTTC
>medium-sized|TRBJ2-1|TRBV19|TRBD1|16
CASSYDRGTGGGEQFF
TGTGCCAGTAGTTACGACCGGGGGACAGGGGGCGGCGAGCAGTTCTTC
>medium-sized|TRBJ2-3|TRBV2|.|14
CASRPPRVIDTQYF
TGTGCCAGCAGGCCCCCCAGGGTTATAGATACGCAGTATTTT
>many|TRBJ2-5|TRBV5-6|TRBD1|16
CASSSVPWTGEETQYF
TGTGCCAGCAGCTCTGTACCCTGGACAGGGGAAGAGACCCAGTACTTC
>large|TRBJ1-2|TRBV20-1|.|13
CSADSLREYGYTF
TGCAGTGCTGACAGTTTAAGGGAGTATGGCTACACCTTC
>.|TRBJ2-5|TRBV7-7|TRBD1|14
CASSWDRNQETQYF
TGTGCTAGCAGCTGGGACAGGAACCAAGAGACCCAGTACTTC
>medium-sized|TRBJ2-3|TRBV19|TRBD1|14
CASSTGQGTDTQYF
TGTGCCAGTAGTACGGGACAGGGCACAGATACGCAGTATTTT
>many|TRBJ2-6|TRBV6-1|.|15
CASSTDITGANVLTF
TGTGCCAGCAGTACGGACATAACCGGGGCCAACGTCCTGACTTTC
>few|TRBJ1-3|TRBV5-6|TRBD1|17
CASSSWTGTPSGNTIYF
TGTGCCAGCAGCTCTTGGACAGGGACCCCCTCTGGAAACACCATATATTTT
>many|TRBJ2-6|TRBV7-7|.|13
CASSPSGANVLTF
TGTGCTAGCAGCCCCTCTGGGGCCAACGTCCTGACTTTC
>medium-sized|TRBJ2-3|TRBV6-1|.|12
CASKSGTDTQYF
TGTGCCAGCAAGTCAGGCACAGATACGCAGTATTTT
>few|TRBJ2-3|TRBV11-3|.|15
CASSLQAGGADTQYF
TGTGCCAGCAGCTTACAAGCGGGCGGGGCAGATACGCAGTATTTT
>medium-sized|TRBJ1-2|TRBV28|.|15
CASSLSPDRPSLWTF
TGTGCCAGCAGTTTAAGCCCAGACAGACCCTCCCTGTGGACCTTC
>medium-sized|TRBJ1-4|TRBV6-4|TRBD1|14
CASRKGQLNEKLFF
TGTGCCAGCAGGAAGGGACAGCTCAATGAAAAACTGTTTTTT
>.|TRBJ2-1|TRBV20-1|.|11
CSESRGRGEFF
TGCAGTGAATCAAGGGGCAGGGGGGAGTTCTTC
>medium-sized|TRBJ2-1|TRBV2|TRBD2|15
CASREGTSSYGEQFF
TGTGCCAGCAGAGAAGGGACTAGCTCTTATGGTGAGCAGTTCTTC
>many|TRBJ2-3|TRBV20-1|.|15
CSAPTREWVHDTQYF
TGCAGTGCTCCGACGAGGGAGTGGGTACATGATACGCAGTATTTT
>medium-sized|TRBJ2-3|TRBV28|.|14
CASISGGIGDTQYF
TGTGCCAGCATCTCGGGCGGGATCGGAGATACGCAGTATTTT
>.|TRBJ2-2|TRBV3-1|TRBD2|15
CASILLAGPRGELFF
TGTGCCAGCATCCTTTTAGCGGGACCGCGCGGGGAGCTGTTTTTT
>medium-sized|TRBJ1-5|TRBV28|.|15
CASSSSDGSNQPQHF
TGTGCCAGCAGTTCCTCTGACGGGAGCAATCAGCCCCAGCATTTT
>medium-sized|TRBJ2-7|TRBV12-5|TRBD1|14
CASALGTGSYEQYF
TGTGCTAGTGCGCTCGGGACAGGTTCCTACGAGCAGTACTTC
>medium-sized|TRBJ2-7|TRBV4-1|.|16
CASSQERVTGHREQYF
TGCGCCAGCAGCCAAGAAAGGGTCACAGGGCATCGCGAGCAGTACTTC
>medium-sized|TRBJ2-2|TRBV12-3/TRBV12-4|.|14
CASSLQGKGGELFF
TGTGCCAGCAGTTTACAGGGGAAGGGCGGGGAGCTGTTTTTT
>few|TRBJ2-4|TRBV28|TRBD2|13
CASSLRASGRIFF
TGTGCCAGCAGTTTAAGGGCTAGCGGGAGGATTTTCTTC
>.|TRBJ2-4|TRBV7-9|.|19
CASSLTSGAVGRAKNIQYF
TGTGCCAGCAGCTTAACGTCTGGCGCAGTGGGCAGGGCCAAAAACATTCAGTACTTC